A single sample gave rise to the 20 T cell receptor beta chains below, sequenced in a study of T-cell memory formation after mild COVID-19. TCRdb independently ran MiXCR on the 5' RACE reads; one entry per CDR3 protein. The sample yields about 400,000 distinct CDR3 sequences, more than 20% seen once. The sequenced sample consisted of PBMCs or a T cell subset sorted from them (not recorded which). These receptors all stem from an adult woman who had mild COVID-19 (a few samples of this study predate the infection). Cell type and time point are not known.

Only a few counts were recorded for this clonotype. This chain links TRBV12-3 or TRBV12-4 with TRBJ1-1; D gene uncertain. The CDR3 totals 15 residues. Trimming pared 1 base from V and 4 bases from J, leaving 13 bases between. The CDR3 DNA follows: TGTGCCAGCAGTTTAGTTGGGTTTGGTGGCACTGAAGCTTTCTTT. Its translation is CASSLVGFGGTEAFF.

The chain carries TRBV20-1 and TRBJ2-7; 7 bases fit TRBD2. The CDR3 runs 15 residues. V shed 0 bases and J 0 bases; nucleotides not matched to a gene: 5. From germline, CDR1 is DFQATT and CDR2 SNEGSKA (reference sequence). DNA of the CDR3: TGCAGTGCTAGAGATTGGGGGGGTCCCTCCTACGAGCAGTACTTC. This sequence encodes CSARDWGGPSYEQYF.

Of note for this clonotype: The conserved phenylalanine or tryptophan is not found at the CDR3 terminus, so this likely reflects a read error. The chain couples TRBV29-1 to TRBJ2-3; 8 positions agree with TRBD1. This CDR3 has 17 residues. J was trimmed by 3 bases and V by 3 bases; bases with no gene match: 14. Germline CDR1 and CDR2: SQVTM and ANQGSEA. In DNA form, the CDR3 reads TGCAGCGTTGATTTCCCCCGAGGCAGGGGGCCGACAGATACGCAGTATGAT. As protein: CSVDFPRGRGPTDTQYD.

This sequence joins TRBV2 and TRBJ2-5; 7 positions agree with TRBD1. Germline CDR1 SNHLY, CDR2 FYNNEI. The trim removed 1 base at V and 1 base at J, leaving 0 bases unmatched. This CDR3 spans 14 amino acids. The CDR3 nucleotides read TGTGCCAGCAGTGAAGACAGGGGCCAAGAGACCCAGTACTTC. Protein: CASSEDRGQETQYF.

V usage is TRBV5-5 and J usage is TRBJ2-7; TRBD1 aligns across 9 bases. CDR1 and CDR2 (germline): SGHKS, YYEKEE (reference sequence). V gave up 4 bases and J gave up 3 bases; unmatched junction bases: 8. The CDR3 is made up of 15 amino acids. The CDR3 region is CASSVMGQGSYEQYF. As DNA, the CDR3 is TGTGCCAGCAGCGTAATGGGACAGGGCAGCTACGAGCAGTACTTC. Full variable domain (outside the CDR3, taken from reference TRBV5-5 and TRBJ2-7): DAGVTQSPTHLIKTRGQQVTLRCSPISGHKSVSWYQQVLGQGPQFIFQYYEKEERGRGNFPDRFSARQFPNYSSELNVNALLLGDSALYLCASSVMGQGSYEQYFGPGTRLTVT.

The chain couples TRBV28 to TRBJ2-5, with D possibly being TRBD2 (5 bases). CDR1 and CDR2 from the germline V gene are MDHEN and SYDVKM. CDR3 length: 12 residues. V was clipped by 6 bases and J by 4 bases, with 9 bases between them. The CDR3 sequence: CASRDSSETQYF. CDR3 sequence (DNA): TGTGCCAGCAGGGACTCCTCAGAGACCCAGTACTTC.

The chain links TRBV29-1 to TRBJ2-5, with TRBD2 as a possible D gene (6 bases). The CDR3 is 15 residues long. The V end lost 6 bases, the J end lost 4 bases, and 21 bases lay between the germline ends. Germline CDR1 and CDR2: SQVTM and ANQGSEA. The CDR3 sequence is CSVSPHGGAGETQYF. The CDR3 region has the DNA TGCAGCGTGTCCCCCCACGGAGGGGCCGGAGAGACCCAGTACTTC.

The rearrangement links TRBV11-2 to TRBJ2-7; 10 bases fit TRBD2. Germline loops: CDR1 SGHAT, CDR2 FQNNGV. V lost 2 bases and J lost 1; bases outside the gene matches: 2. The length of the CDR3 is 15 residues. CDR3 DNA sequence: TGTGCCAGCAGCTTATGGACTAGCGGATCCTACGAGCAGTACTTC. Amino acids: CASSLWTSGSYEQYF.

The DNA of the CDR3 is TGCGCCAGCCCTCGCAATGAGCAGTTCTTC. It is translated as CASPRNEQFF. The chain joins TRBV10-1 to TRBJ2-1; no definite D call. Germline V gene lookup returns CDR1 WNHNN and CDR2 SYGVQD (reference sequence). This CDR3 has 10 residues. Deletions cut 8 bases from V and 6 bases from J, with 5 bases between.

This clonotype appeared a few times. V is TRBV2 and J is TRBJ2-1, with TRBD2 matching over 9 bases. The germline V gene encodes CDR1 SNHLY and CDR2 FYNNEI. Trimming took 10 bases from V and 5 from J; bases not matched to a gene: 6. CDR3 length equals 13 residues. CDR3 in DNA: TGTGCCACCTTGGGGACTAGCAACAATGAGCAGTTCTTC. Protein sequence: CATLGTSNNEQFF.

This rearrangement joins TRBV29-1 to TRBJ2-7; 8 bases agree with TRBD1. The trim removed 8 bases at V and 7 bases at J, leaving 13 bases unmatched. Germline loops: CDR1 SQVTM, CDR2 ANQGSEA. The CDR3 sequence is 13 residues long. In nucleotides, the CDR3 is TGCAGCTCTAAAGGCAGGGGGCGCCGGGAGCAGTACTTC. Amino acids: CSSKGRGRREQYF.

This clonotype was counted many times. This chain uses TRBV20-1 with TRBJ2-4; possibly TRBD1 for D (6 bases). This CDR3 contains 18 residues. V gave up 0 bases and J gave up 1 base, with 19 bases separating them. CDR1 and CDR2 (germline): DFQATT, SNEGSKA (reference sequence). CDR3 residues: CSARDLQGSAWAKNIQYF. Written as DNA, the CDR3 is TGCAGTGCTAGAGATCTACAGGGATCGGCATGGGCCAAAAACATTCAGTACTTC.

CDR3 nucleotide sequence: TGTGCCAGCAAGGGTTTCACCGAAAACATTCAGTACTTC. This gives the protein CASKGFTENIQYF. The chain joins TRBV6-2 or TRBV6-3 to TRBJ2-4; D call uncertain. The CDR3 has 13 amino acids. Trimming stripped 7 bases from V and 5 bases from J, with 12 bases between. CDR1 MNHEY and CDR2 SVGEGT come from the germline V gene.

The V gene is TRBV7-2, the J gene TRBJ2-7; D uncertain. The V end lost 5 bases, the J end lost 4 bases, and 21 bases lay between the germline ends. The CDR3 spans 16 residues. CDR1 is SGHTA, CDR2 FQGNSA, per germline. In nucleotides, the CDR3 is TGTGCCAGCAGCCCCTACACCTCCAGGCTAAGATACGAGCAGTACTTC. This translates into CASSPYTSRLRYEQYF.

A few counts support this clonotype. Here the CDR3 DNA reads TGCGCCAGCAGACCGGGACTAGCGGACTATACGCAGTATTTT. Translation gives CASRPGLADYTQYF. V and J are TRBV10-2 and TRBJ2-3, with TRBD2 identical over 11 bases. V lost 6 bases to trimming and J lost 7 bases; unmatched junction nucleotides: 6. Germline CDR1 and CDR2: WSHSY and SAAADI. CDR3 size: 14 residues.

This clonotype was recorded many times. The chain is built from TRBV6-2 or TRBV6-3 and TRBJ2-7, with TRBD2 matching over 8 bases. Germline CDR1 MNHEY, CDR2 SVGEGT. The CDR3 has 16 residues. Trimming removed 7 bases from V and 4 bases from J; junction bases left unmatched: 15. CDR3 DNA sequence: TGTGCCAGCACTCCCCCTGGGAGCGGGAGACGTTACGAGCAGTACTTC. Its translation is CASTPPGSGRRYEQYF.

The gene calls are TRBV24-1 and TRBJ1-2; D is possibly TRBD1 (5 bases). Trimming took 6 bases from V and 5 from J, leaving 15 bases between them. Germline V CDR1 and CDR2: KGHDR, SFDVKD. There are 14 residues in the CDR3. As DNA, the CDR3 is TGTGCCACCAGTCCCGGCGGGGCCGGGTATGGCTACACCTTC. Protein: CATSPGGAGYGYTF.

The chain joins TRBV19 to TRBJ1-4; D perhaps matches TRBD1 (5 bases). V was trimmed by 6 bases and J by 7 bases, leaving 15 bases between them. Germline values: CDR1 LNHDA, CDR2 SQIVND (reference sequence). The CDR3 length is 14 residues. CDR3 coding DNA: TGTGCCAGTAGGAAACAGGTGTCGCCTGAAAAACTGTTTTTT. Encoded protein: CASRKQVSPEKLFF. The entire variable domain, with the rest obtained from reference TRBV19 and TRBJ1-4, is as follows: DGGITQSPKYLFRKEGQNVTLSCEQNLNHDAMYWYRQDPGQGLRLIYYSQIVNDFQKGDIAEGYSVSREKKESFPLTVTSAQKNPTAFYLCASRKQVSPEKLFFGSGTQLSVL.

This clonotype has more than one count but fewer than ten. The V and J genes are TRBV7-9 and TRBJ2-3; 9 bases are a match to TRBD1. V lost 5 bases, J lost 5 bases, and 8 bases stayed unmatched. Germline V gene sequence: CDR1 SEHNR, CDR2 FQNEAQ (reference sequence). The CDR3 totals 15 residues. Written as DNA, the CDR3 is TGTGCCAGCAGCCGTCCCGGGACAGGGAAAGATACGCAGTATTTT. Residues: CASSRPGTGKDTQYF.

CDR3 sequence: CASSQSYSYNEQFF. CDR3 nucleotides: TGCGCCAGCAGCCAATCGTACTCCTACAATGAGCAGTTCTTC. V and J are TRBV4-1 and TRBJ2-1; D unresolved. V was shortened by 2 bases and J by 0 bases, with 5 bases between the two germline ends. The CDR3 is made up of 14 amino acids. Germline-derived CDR1 and CDR2 are MGHRA and YSYEKL.